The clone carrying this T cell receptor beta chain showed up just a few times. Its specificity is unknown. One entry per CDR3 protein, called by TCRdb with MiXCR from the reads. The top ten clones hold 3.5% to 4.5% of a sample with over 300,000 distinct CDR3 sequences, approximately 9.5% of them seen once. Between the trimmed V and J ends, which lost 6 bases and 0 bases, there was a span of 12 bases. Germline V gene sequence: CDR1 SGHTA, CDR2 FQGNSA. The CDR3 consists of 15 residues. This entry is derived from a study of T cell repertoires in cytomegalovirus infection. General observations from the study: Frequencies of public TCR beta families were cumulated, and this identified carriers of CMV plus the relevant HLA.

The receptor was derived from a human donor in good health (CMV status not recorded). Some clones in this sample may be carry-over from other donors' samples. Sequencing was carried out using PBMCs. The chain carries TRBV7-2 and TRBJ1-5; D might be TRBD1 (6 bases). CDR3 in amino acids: CASSRQEYSNQPQHF. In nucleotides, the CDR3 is TGTGCCAGCAGTCGACAGGAGTATAGCAATCAGCCCCAGCATTTT.